The 31 T cell receptor beta chains in this list originate from one sample, sequenced in a study of neoadjuvant anti-PD-1 for oral cavity cancer. The time point here: after neoadjuvant nivolumab, at surgical resection. Sequenced by immunoSEQ multiplex PCR; TCRdb stores in-frame clones only, minus some. The sample lists around 70,000 clones; approximately 84% were seen once. The input for sequencing was PBMCs, taken after nivolumab (anti-PD-1) treatment. The receptors here all came from a person aged 35-80 years with oral cavity squamous cell carcinoma.

The J gene is TRBJ2-7, the V gene TRBV7-9; D might be TRBD1 (5 bases). V was clipped by 5 bases and J by 3 bases, with 11 bases between them. This CDR3 has 13 amino acids. From germline, CDR1 is SEHNR and CDR2 FQNEAQ (reference sequence). CDR3: CASSPRANYEQYF. As DNA, the CDR3 is TGTGCCAGCAGCCCCAGGGCAAACTACGAGCAGTACTTC.

CDR3 sequence (DNA): TGTGCCAGCAAACTGTTAGCGGCGACGAACACCGGGGAGCTGTTTTTT. It translates to CASKLLAATNTGELFF. The V gene is TRBV27, the J gene TRBJ2-2, with a possible D match to TRBD2 (6 bases). CDR3 length: 16 residues. V dropped 7 bases and J dropped 0 bases, with 15 bases sitting between them. The germline CDR1 and CDR2 sequences are MNHEY and SMNVEV (reference sequence).

V usage is TRBV7-9 and J usage is TRBJ2-1; no reliable D call. Germline loops: CDR1 SEHNR, CDR2 FQNEAQ (reference sequence). This CDR3 spans 12 amino acids. The ends were cut back, 7 bases at V and 6 bases at J, with 10 bases in the middle. The CDR3 protein is CASNHRGNEQFF. CDR3 sequence (DNA): TGTGCCAGCAACCACCGAGGCAATGAGCAGTTCTTC. The variable domain in full, completed from reference TRBV7-9 and TRBJ2-1, reads DTGVSQNPRHKITKRGQNVTFRCDPISEHNRLYWYRQTLGQGPEFLTYFQNEAQLEKSRLLSDRFSAERPKGSFSTLEIQRTEQGDSAMYLCASNHRGNEQFFGPGTRLTVL.

Only one count was recorded for this clone. The rearrangement joins TRBV19 to TRBJ2-4; D is unclear. Germline V gives CDR1 LNHDA, CDR2 SQIVND (reference sequence). This CDR3 is 13 amino acids long. V was trimmed by 0 bases and J by 4 bases, leaving 4 bases between them. CDR3 protein: CASSIEGKNIQYF. The CDR3 DNA reads as TGTGCCAGTAGTATAGAGGGGAAAAACATTCAGTACTTC.

The chain recombines TRBV10-3 with TRBJ2-2; D is uncertain. In germline, CDR1 is ENHRY, CDR2 SYGVKD. The CDR3 loop spans 15 amino acids. V dropped 5 bases and J dropped 1 base, with 11 bases sitting between them. The chain's CDR3 is CAISNAARNTGELFF. CDR3 coding DNA: TGTGCCATCAGTAATGCTGCACGGAACACCGGGGAGCTGTTTTTT.

This clone came up once. The CDR3 coding sequence is TGTGCCAGCAGCTTACGGGCTAGCGGGAGCTCCTACGAGCAGTACTTC. This codes for CASSLRASGSSYEQYF. V is TRBV11-2 and J is TRBJ2-7; 10 bases fit TRBD2. J lost 0 bases, V lost 2 bases, and 4 bases had no gene match. The CDR3 is 16 amino acids. The germline V gene has CDR1 SGHAT and CDR2 FQNNGV.

The chain combines TRBV7-9 with TRBJ1-1; D call uncertain. This CDR3 is 18 amino acids long. Looked up from germline, CDR1 is SEHNR and CDR2 is FQNEAQ (reference sequence). V dropped 1 base and J dropped 1 base, with 19 bases sitting between them. Here the CDR3 reads CASSLGFWAESANTEAFF. CDR3 sequence (DNA): TGTGCCAGCAGCTTAGGGTTCTGGGCTGAGTCCGCGAACACTGAAGCTTTCTTT.

This clone was seen a handful of times. The chain carries TRBV5-1 and TRBJ2-3, with TRBD2 identical over 10 bases. V lost 6 bases, J lost 1 base, and 8 bases stayed unmatched. Germline V lookup: CDR1 SGHRS, CDR2 YFSETQ. CDR3 length: 16 residues. CDR3 loop: CASTPAGGVGTDTQYF. The CDR3 coding sequence is TGCGCCAGCACTCCAGCGGGAGGGGTAGGCACAGATACGCAGTATTTT. Based on the CDR3 plus reference TRBV5-1 and TRBJ2-3, the full variable domain is KAGVTQTPRYLIKTRGQQVTLSCSPISGHRSVSWYQQTPGQGLQFLFEYFSETQRNKGNFPGRFSGRQFSNSRSEMNVSTLELGDSALYLCASTPAGGVGTDTQYFGPGTRLTVL.

The rearrangement links TRBV9 to TRBJ2-7, with 10 positions matching TRBD1. There are 18 residues in the CDR3. Germline V lookup: CDR1 SGDLS, CDR2 YYNGEE. With V trimmed by 3 bases and J by 1 base, 13 bases remained unmatched. CDR3 loop: CASSAGQGWWEGSYEQYF. Written as DNA, the CDR3 is TGTGCCAGCAGCGCGGGACAGGGGTGGTGGGAGGGGTCCTACGAGCAGTACTTC.

The rearrangement joins TRBV7-9 to TRBJ2-7; 8 bases are a match to TRBD2. The germline gives CDR1 SEHNR, CDR2 FQNEAQ (reference sequence). The V segment lost 0 bases and the J segment 2 bases; nucleotides outside the gene matches: 3. The CDR3 totals 15 residues. In DNA, the CDR3 is TGTGCCAGCAGCTTAGCGGGACTAGTAGCCTACGAGCAGTACTTC. Translated, it gives CASSLAGLVAYEQYF.

The chain recombines TRBV29-1 with TRBJ2-1; D is tentatively TRBD1 or TRBD2 (5 bases each). Germline V CDR1 and CDR2: SQVTM, ANQGSEA. V was trimmed by 8 bases and J by 4 bases, leaving 15 bases between them. The CDR3 is 13 residues long. The CDR3 here is CSTGTTTYNEQFF. CDR3 coding DNA: TGCAGCACCGGGACGACGACATACAATGAGCAGTTCTTC.

The chain has TRBV19 and TRBJ2-7; possibly TRBD2 for D (5 bases). Germline CDR1 reads LNHDA; CDR2 reads SQIVND (reference sequence). The CDR3 contains 13 residues. The V gene lost 10 bases and the J gene lost 3 bases, with 16 bases spanning the gap. The CDR3 loop is CATRALGSYEQYF. The CDR3 DNA reads TGTGCCACTCGGGCGCTAGGGAGCTACGAGCAGTACTTC.

The chain uses TRBV6-1 and TRBJ1-4; 9 bases match TRBD1. The germline V gene encodes CDR1 MNHNS and CDR2 SASEGT. This CDR3 is built from 14 residues. Losses at the gene ends were 5 bases for V and 8 bases for J; bases not matched to a gene: 6. This CDR3 is CASSPTGGEEKLFF. In DNA form, the CDR3 reads TGTGCCAGCAGTCCTACAGGGGGCGAAGAAAAACTGTTTTTT.

This clone was observed a handful of times. The genes are TRBV5-1 and TRBJ1-1; tentatively, D is TRBD1 (6 bases). Trimming stripped 0 bases from V and 7 bases from J, with 10 bases between. The germline V gene encodes CDR1 SGHRS and CDR2 YFSETQ. The CDR3 consists of 13 residues. The CDR3 DNA reads as TGCGCCAGCAGCTTGGCCGGGGGCGGTGAAGCTTTCTTT. Its translation is CASSLAGGGEAFF.

DNA of the CDR3: TGTGCCTGGAGCCCAGCGGGGACAGGGAAAAATGGCTACACCTTC. Protein sequence: CAWSPAGTGKNGYTF. V and J are TRBV30 and TRBJ1-2; 9 bases map to TRBD1. The V gene end was trimmed by 3 bases and the J gene end by 6 bases; junction bases not matched to a gene: 11. Germline CDR1 reads GTSNPN; CDR2 reads SVGIG (reference sequence). The CDR3 loop spans 15 amino acids.

This chain connects TRBV4-1 to TRBJ2-3; TRBD1 matches 8 bases. This CDR3 spans 16 amino acids. The germline V gene encodes CDR1 MGHRA and CDR2 YSYEKL. The junction had 7 bases not matched to a gene; V was cut back by 1 base and J by 4 bases. This CDR3 reads CASSQVGRGQADTQYF. CDR3 sequence (DNA): TGCGCCAGCAGCCAAGTGGGCAGGGGGCAAGCAGATACGCAGTATTTT.

This clone was picked up one time. At one end the junction does not follow the germline gene, possibly because of a read error. The CDR3 loop reads CASSYPDRVGYGYTF. DNA for the CDR3: TGTGCCAGCAGTTACCCAGACAGGGTAGGATATGGTTACACCTTC. The rearrangement links TRBV6-5 to TRBJ1-2, with 7 nucleotides matching TRBD1. Germline CDR1 MNHEY, CDR2 SVGAGI. The CDR3 is 15 amino acids.

J is TRBJ2-7 and V is TRBV28; perhaps TRBD2 as D (6 bases). In germline, CDR1 is MDHEN, CDR2 SYDVKM. This CDR3 spans 14 amino acids. Between the trimmed V and J ends, which lost 8 bases and 2 bases, there was a span of 16 bases. CDR3 DNA sequence: TGTGCCAGCTCCCCCCCGGGACTCACCTACGAGCAGTACTTC. It yields the protein CASSPPGLTYEQYF.

The rearrangement joins TRBV7-9 to TRBJ1-1; 7 bases are a match to TRBD1. Germline assignment: CDR1 SEHNR and CDR2 FQNEAQ (reference sequence). The CDR3 has 16 residues. V dropped 1 base and J dropped 2; count of bases not matched to a gene: 7. The CDR3 loop reads CASSLGLGTVNTEAFF. The CDR3 DNA reads as TGTGCCAGCAGCTTAGGACTGGGGACAGTAAACACTGAAGCTTTCTTT.

The V and J genes are TRBV15 and TRBJ2-7, with 7 nucleotides matching TRBD1. CDR1 is LNHNV and CDR2 is YYDKDF in the germline V gene (reference sequence). Trimming at V came to 3 bases and at J to 5 bases, leaving 13 bases not matched to a gene. The CDR3 is 16 amino acids. CDR3 residues: CATSSGTARRGDEQYF. The CDR3, as DNA: TGTGCCACCAGCAGCGGGACAGCTCGACGAGGGGACGAGCAGTACTTC.

V is TRBV7-3 and J is TRBJ2-3; 9 bases align to TRBD2. In germline, CDR1 is SGHTA, CDR2 FQGTGA. The CDR3 totals 16 residues. V lost 1 base, J lost 3 bases, and 5 bases stayed unmatched. The CDR3 here is CASSLMAGGVTDTQYF. The DNA of the CDR3 is TGTGCCAGCAGCTTAATGGCGGGAGGGGTGACAGATACGCAGTATTTT.

The chain carries TRBV7-9 and TRBJ2-7; 9 nucleotides align to TRBD2. Germline trimming cut 3 bases from V and 1 base from J; bases unmatched to any gene: 1. Looked up from germline, CDR1 is SEHNR and CDR2 is FQNEAQ (reference sequence). The CDR3 length is 14 residues. The CDR3 DNA sequence: TGTGCCAGCAGCTTTAGCGGGAGATCCTACGAGCAGTACTTC. It translates to CASSFSGRSYEQYF.

The count of this clone is one. The junction departs from the called germline gene at one end, perhaps through a read error. The V gene is TRBV28, the J gene TRBJ2-4; TRBD2 agrees at 10 bases. From germline, CDR1 is MDHEN and CDR2 SYDVKM. The CDR3 extends over 12 amino acids. The CDR3: CASSTPPGLAFF. In DNA, the CDR3 is TGTGCCAGCAGCACTCCTCCGGGACTAGCGTTTTTC.

This chain connects TRBV5-4 to TRBJ2-5; D unresolved. CDR3 length: 14 amino acids. Germline V gene lookup returns CDR1 SGHNT and CDR2 YYREEE (reference sequence). V lost 3 bases and J lost 1, with 10 bases in between. This CDR3 is CASSSGRSQETQYF. The CDR3 bases are TGTGCCAGCAGCTCGGGCCGTAGCCAAGAGACCCAGTACTTC. Variable domain in full (rest from reference TRBV5-4 and TRBJ2-5): ETGVTQSPTHLIKTRGQQVTLRCSSQSGHNTVSWYQQALGQGPQFIFQYYREEENGRGNFPPRFSGLQFPNYSSELNVNALELDDSALYLCASSSGRSQETQYFGPGTRLLVL.

The chain has TRBV11-2 and TRBJ2-7; a possible D gene is TRBD2 (6 bases). Germline V CDR1 and CDR2: SGHAT, FQNNGV. Trimming took off 4 bases at V and 8 bases at J, with 21 bases between the two ends. This CDR3 contains 15 residues. The CDR3 bases are TGTGCCAGCAGCTCCCTGACCGGAGGGGAGAGCAAGCAGTACTTC. This translates into CASSSLTGGESKQYF.

This clone was observed a few times. This rearrangement joins TRBV5-1 to TRBJ1-1; D gene ambiguous. CDR1 and CDR2 (germline): SGHRS, YFSETQ. V lost 2 bases and J lost 3, with 11 bases in between. This CDR3 is built from 14 residues. In nucleotides, the CDR3 is TGCGCCAGCAGCTTTACATGGCGGGACACTGAAGCTTTCTTT. Protein: CASSFTWRDTEAFF.

The chain combines TRBV27 with TRBJ2-5, with TRBD2 matching 7 bases. Unmatched junction bases numbered 4, after V lost 4 bases and J lost 5 bases. This CDR3 spans 13 amino acids. Germline lookup yields CDR1 MNHEY and CDR2 SMNVEV (reference sequence). CDR3 region: CASSSGGRETQYF. In DNA, the CDR3 is TGTGCCAGCAGTTCCGGGGGGAGGGAGACCCAGTACTTC.

This clone appeared a few times. The rearrangement uses TRBV2 and TRBJ1-5, with D tentatively TRBD1 (6 bases). CDR1 is SNHLY, CDR2 FYNNEI, per germline. This CDR3 contains 14 residues. V shed 6 bases and J shed 3 bases, with 12 bases lying between them. CDR3 nucleotide sequence: TGTGCCAGCAGGCTCGGGACAACCAATCAGCCCCAGCATTTT. Its protein product is CASRLGTTNQPQHF.

The rearrangement uses TRBV5-1 and TRBJ2-7, with TRBD1 as a possible D gene (5 bases). Trimming removed 0 bases from V and 0 bases from J, with 10 bases in between. The CDR3 has 15 amino acids. Germline loops: CDR1 SGHRS, CDR2 YFSETQ. CDR3 protein: CASSLVWGDSYEQYF. Here the CDR3 DNA reads TGCGCCAGCAGCTTGGTGTGGGGCGACTCCTACGAGCAGTACTTC. The full variable domain, its missing parts supplied by reference TRBV5-1 and TRBJ2-7, is KAGVTQTPRYLIKTRGQQVTLSCSPISGHRSVSWYQQTPGQGLQFLFEYFSETQRNKGNFPGRFSGRQFSNSRSEMNVSTLELGDSALYLCASSLVWGDSYEQYFGPGTRLTVT.

The chain couples TRBV7-6 to TRBJ1-5; D call uncertain. The ends were cut back, 0 bases at V and 9 bases at J, with 12 bases in the middle. Germline CDR1 is SGHVS and CDR2 is FNYEAQ. The CDR3 loop spans 14 amino acids. CDR3 protein: CASSLASDGPPQHF. CDR3 coding DNA: TGTGCCAGCAGCTTAGCTAGTGACGGGCCGCCCCAGCATTTT. The whole variable domain, remainder taken from reference TRBV7-6 and TRBJ1-5, is GAGVSQSPRYKVTKRGQDVALRCDPISGHVSLYWYRQALGQGPEFLTYFNYEAQQDKSGLPNDRFSAERPEGSISTLTIQRTEQRDSAMYRCASSLASDGPPQHFGDGTRLSIL.

The V call is TRBV5-7, the J call TRBJ2-1; D unresolved. TRBV5-7 is given ORF status, its function remaining uncertain. Trimming shortened V by 2 bases and J by 5 bases, and 23 bases separated the two germline ends. This CDR3 region has 18 residues. This CDR3 is CASSFNISAGHTDNEQFF. CDR3 in DNA: TGTGCCAGCAGCTTCAACATATCGGCAGGCCATACGGACAATGAGCAGTTCTTC.